This T cell receptor (beta chain) was obtained from a study of CD8 T cells in Susac syndrome. An input of roughly 0.45 to 1 ug of RNA was subjected to reverse transcription using random hexamers. TCRdb reanalysed the immunoSEQ multiplex PCR reads using MiXCR and keeps one entry per CDR3 protein. In the table there are 180,000 or so distinct CDR3 sequences, roughly 96% of which are singletons. CDR3 length: 11 residues. The V end lost 4 bases, the J end lost 6 bases, and 9 bases lay between the germline ends. Germline values: CDR1 DFQATT, CDR2 SNEGSKA (reference sequence). The receptor comes from a human donor in good health. The chain combines TRBV20-1 with TRBJ1-1; no firm D call. The sample was CD4+ T cells from PBMCs. CDR3 loop: CSAIDRAEAFF. The CDR3 DNA reads as TGCAGTGCTATCGACCGGGCTGAAGCTTTCTTT.